Sequencing of this T cell receptor beta chain was carried out in a study of beta chain features in type 1 diabetes. Losses at the gene ends were 4 bases for V and 2 bases for J; bases not matched to a gene: 9. Germline lookup yields CDR1 LGHNA and CDR2 YNFKEQ. The CDR3 has 16 residues. Of the isolated RNA, all was reverse transcribed, and so the sequenced material was expressed TCRB transcripts. The repertoire was sequenced with immunoSEQ multiplex PCR; TCRdb's copy has only in-frame clones and lacks some. Here the sample spans about 620,000 clones, about a sixth being singletons. The chain is built from TRBV4-2 and TRBJ2-7; 9 bases are shared with TRBD1. The receptor was isolated from a man between 18 and 29 years old in good health. The sample comprised naive CD4+ T cells from blood. DNA for the CDR3: TGTGCCAGCAGCCGAGTTGCCCGGGACAGGGCCTACGAGCAGTACTTC. It encodes CASSRVARDRAYEQYF.